The 25 T cell receptor beta chains in this list originate from one sample, sequenced in a study of identifying expanded T cells in peripheral blood. Some clones are missing from TCRdb's copy, which holds only in-frame ones; the method was immunoSEQ multiplex PCR. The data hold approximately 100,000 clones, with 70% to 90% observed a single time. Sequenced input: blood. These TCRs come from a person between 18 and 75 years old in good health.

This chain uses TRBV11-2 with TRBJ2-3; D is perhaps TRBD2 (5 bases). Germline V gives CDR1 SGHAT, CDR2 FQNNGV. The CDR3 runs to 15 residues. Trimming took 4 bases from V and 4 from J, leaving 15 bases between them. CDR3 loop: CASSSRGPGSDTQYF. As DNA, the CDR3 is TGTGCCAGCAGCTCGAGAGGCCCGGGGTCAGATACGCAGTATTTT.

This chain links TRBV20-1 with TRBJ1-1, with D hard to call. This CDR3 has 11 amino acids. The germline V gene has CDR1 DFQATT and CDR2 SNEGSKA (reference sequence). V gave up 5 bases and J gave up 6 bases, with 10 bases separating them. This CDR3 reads CSALDGPEAFF. In DNA form, the CDR3 reads TGCAGTGCTCTAGACGGGCCTGAAGCTTTCTTT.

The V and J genes are TRBV7-9 and TRBJ2-1, with 13 bases matching TRBD2. Germline lookup yields CDR1 SEHNR and CDR2 FQNEAQ (reference sequence). With V trimmed by 5 bases and J by 10 bases, 8 bases remained unmatched. CDR3 size: 15 residues. For the CDR3, the DNA is TGTGCCAGCAGCCACAGACTAGCGGGGGGCAGAGAGCAGTTCTTC. This gives the protein CASSHRLAGGREQFF.

This chain connects TRBV7-9 to TRBJ2-3, with D perhaps matching TRBD1 or TRBD2 (6 bases each). Germline V gene data show CDR1 as SEHNR and CDR2 as FQNEAQ (reference sequence). The germline V and J ends were trimmed by 0 bases and 0 bases, with 19 bases remaining between them. This CDR3 is 19 amino acids long. The CDR3 DNA sequence: TGTGCCAGCAGCTTAGCGGGGGGCGCGGGACGGGCTAGCACAGATACGCAGTATTTT. Translation: CASSLAGGAGRASTDTQYF.

The rearrangement links TRBV27 to TRBJ1-1; 7 bases align to TRBD1. CDR1 and CDR2 (germline): MNHEY, SMNVEV (reference sequence). Trimming cost V 5 bases and J 0 bases; bases outside gene matches: 6. The CDR3 extends over 15 amino acids. CDR3 sequence: CASSIDRAMNTEAFF. In DNA, the CDR3 is TGTGCCAGCAGTATCGACAGGGCTATGAACACTGAAGCTTTCTTT.

The rearrangement joins TRBV13 to TRBJ2-3, with D unresolved. V gave up 0 bases and J gave up 5 bases, with 12 bases separating them. The CDR3 sequence is 15 residues long. The germline gives CDR1 PRHDT, CDR2 FYEKMQ (reference sequence). CDR3 nucleotides: TGTGCCAGCAGCTTAGGCGGTAGATCTAGAGATACGCAGTATTTT. Amino acids: CASSLGGRSRDTQYF.

This clone was detected once. The rearrangement joins TRBV7-9 to TRBJ1-4, with a weak D call TRBD1 (6 bases). V dropped 3 bases and J dropped 7 bases, with 18 bases sitting between them. Germline CDR1 is SEHNR and CDR2 is FQNEAQ (reference sequence). The CDR3 has 16 amino acids. The chain's CDR3 is CASSFELGRGSEKLFF. The CDR3 DNA is TGTGCCAGCAGCTTTGAGCTGGGCAGGGGTTCTGAAAAACTGTTTTTT.

The gene calls are TRBV5-6 and TRBJ2-5, with 7 bases lining up with TRBD1. V shed 4 bases, J shed 2 bases, and the junction held 2 bases outside the gene matches. CDR3 size: 13 residues. Germline values: CDR1 SGHDT, CDR2 YYEEEE. The CDR3 reads CASSLGQQETQYF. CDR3 bases: TGTGCCAGCAGCCTGGGACAGCAAGAGACCCAGTACTTC.

The chain combines TRBV7-2 with TRBJ2-7, with D unclear. Germline CDR1 is SGHTA and CDR2 is FQGNSA. The CDR3 extends over 13 amino acids. Trimming stripped 1 base from V and 0 bases from J, with 4 bases between. CDR3 amino acids: CASSLDYSYEQYF. The DNA of the CDR3 is TGTGCCAGCAGCTTAGACTACTCCTACGAGCAGTACTTC.

This clone showed up just once. The CDR3 nucleotides read TGTGCCAGCAGCCTCGGGGGAGGGGCGTTGGACACTGAAGCTTTCTTT. It codes for CASSLGGGALDTEAFF. The J gene is TRBJ1-1, the V gene TRBV7-6; TRBD1 might be the D (5 bases). Per the germline V gene, CDR1 is SGHVS and CDR2 is FNYEAQ. The CDR3 length is 16 residues. V gave up 5 bases and J gave up 3 bases, with 19 bases separating them.

The gene calls are TRBV7-6 and TRBJ2-3; 10 bases map to TRBD2. With 1 base clipped from V and 1 base from J, the junction kept 8 bases outside the gene matches. CDR3 length: 18 amino acids. Germline V gene lookup returns CDR1 SGHVS and CDR2 FNYEAQ. The CDR3 sequence: CASSLGVYSGGRTDTQYF. As DNA, the CDR3 is TGTGCCAGCAGCTTAGGGGTCTATAGCGGGGGGCGCACAGATACGCAGTATTTT.

This clone was counted between two and nine times. This chain uses TRBV7-2 with TRBJ2-2; D unresolved. Germline V gene data show CDR1 as SGHTA and CDR2 as FQGNSA. The V and J ends lost 5 bases and 0 bases respectively, with 4 bases between them. The CDR3 covers 13 residues. The CDR3 protein is CASSPSNTGELFF. In nucleotides, the CDR3 is TGTGCCAGCAGCCCTTCGAACACCGGGGAGCTGTTTTTT. Complete variable domain (other parts from reference TRBV7-2 and TRBJ2-2): GAGVSQSPSNKVTEKGKDVELRCDPISGHTALYWYRQSLGQGLEFLIYFQGNSAPDKSGLPSDRFSAERTGGSVSTLTIQRTQQEDSAVYLCASSPSNTGELFFGEGSRLTVL.

The chain is built from TRBV7-9 and TRBJ2-1; D is undetermined. Trimming stripped 5 bases from V and 8 bases from J, with 16 bases between. The CDR3 totals 14 residues. CDR1 is SEHNR, CDR2 FQNEAQ, per germline (reference sequence). The chain's CDR3 is CASSRPGRLDEQFF. The CDR3 nucleotides read TGTGCCAGCAGCCGGCCGGGCAGGTTGGATGAGCAGTTCTTC.

The chain uses TRBV6-5 and TRBJ2-7, with D unresolved. Germline CDR1 MNHEY, CDR2 SVGAGI. This CDR3 is built from 15 residues. The V gene lost 6 bases and the J gene lost 1 base, with 16 bases spanning the gap. CDR3 nucleotide sequence: TGTGCCAGCAGAACCGGGCAGTATTCATCCTACGAGCAGTACTTC. Amino acids: CASRTGQYSSYEQYF.

J is TRBJ2-5 and V is TRBV18, with 10 bases lining up with TRBD1. The germline V gene has CDR1 KGHSH and CDR2 LQKENI. CDR3 length: 14 residues. Trimming took 3 bases from V and 5 from J; bases not matched to a gene: 3. CDR3 in amino acids: CASSPTGGSETQYF. The CDR3 DNA is TGTGCCAGCTCACCGACAGGGGGCAGCGAGACCCAGTACTTC.

The chain recombines TRBV5-1 with TRBJ1-5; D call uncertain. Germline V gives CDR1 SGHRS, CDR2 YFSETQ. The CDR3 covers 13 residues. V gave up 1 base and J gave up 4 bases, with 6 bases separating them. CDR3: CASSLRENQPQHF. DNA of the CDR3: TGCGCCAGCAGCTTGAGAGAAAATCAGCCCCAGCATTTT.

The chain links TRBV5-1 to TRBJ1-1; no clear D. Germline V lookup: CDR1 SGHRS, CDR2 YFSETQ. This CDR3 has 14 amino acids. With 3 bases removed from V and 1 base from J, the gap between germline ends came to 10 bases. CDR3 in DNA: TGCGCCAGCAGCTATACGGACGGGAACACTGAAGCTTTCTTT. Translation: CASSYTDGNTEAFF.

The J gene is TRBJ2-7, the V gene TRBV4-3; D is uncertain. CDR1 is LGHNA and CDR2 is YSLEER in the germline V gene. Trimming removed 1 base from V and 2 bases from J, with 6 bases in between. This CDR3 is 13 amino acids long. The CDR3 DNA follows: TGCGCCAGCAGCCAAGGGCCCCCCTACGAGCAGTACTTC. Translated: CASSQGPPYEQYF.

The chain uses TRBV9 and TRBJ1-3; D is unclear. The germline CDR1 and CDR2 sequences are SGDLS and YYNGEE. The CDR3 consists of 15 residues. V lost 3 bases and J 2 bases, leaving 12 bases between the germline ends. CDR3: CASSAPRSTGNTIYF. Here the CDR3 DNA reads TGTGCCAGCAGCGCCCCCAGAAGTACTGGAAACACCATATATTTT.

This rearrangement joins TRBV6-5 to TRBJ2-3; 8 nucleotides align to TRBD2. The V gene's germline CDR1 is MNHEY and CDR2 SVGAGI. The CDR3 is made up of 14 amino acids. J gave up 4 bases and V 8 bases, and 8 bases lay outside the gene matches. CDR3 amino acids: CASSPGLGADTQYF. The CDR3 coding sequence is TGTGCCAGCTCCCCGGGACTAGGGGCAGATACGCAGTATTTT.

The chain couples TRBV4-1 to TRBJ2-1; D is perhaps TRBD1 or TRBD2 (5 bases each). Germline V gives CDR1 MGHRA, CDR2 YSYEKL. The germline V and J ends were trimmed by 0 bases and 1 base, with 13 bases remaining between them. This CDR3 spans 17 amino acids. CDR3 sequence: CASSQDLRGRSYNEQFF. In DNA form, the CDR3 reads TGCGCCAGCAGCCAAGATTTGAGGGGTAGGTCCTACAATGAGCAGTTCTTC.

In DNA form, the CDR3 reads TGTGCCATCAGTGATCCCCGACAGATAAGGAACACTGAAGCTTTCTTT. Amino acids: CAISDPRQIRNTEAFF. This chain joins TRBV10-3 and TRBJ1-1, with D perhaps matching TRBD1 (5 bases). CDR3 length: 16 amino acids. Looked up from germline, CDR1 is ENHRY and CDR2 is SYGVKD. V was trimmed by 3 bases and J by 1 base, leaving 15 bases between them.

The V call is TRBV7-2, the J call TRBJ1-1; tentatively, D is TRBD1 (6 bases). From germline, CDR1 is SGHTA and CDR2 FQGNSA. V lost 3 bases, J lost 7 bases, and 9 bases lay in between. The CDR3 spans 12 residues. CDR3 sequence reads: CASSLGGDEAFF. The CDR3 DNA reads as TGTGCCAGCAGCTTGGGGGGCGATGAAGCTTTCTTT.

The chain carries TRBV7-9 and TRBJ2-1; no definite D call. This CDR3 has 12 amino acids. V lost 5 bases and J 10 bases, leaving 12 bases between the germline ends. In germline, CDR1 is SEHNR, CDR2 FQNEAQ (reference sequence). CDR3 sequence: CASSLGRVEQFF. CDR3 in DNA: TGTGCCAGCAGCCTAGGACGGGTCGAGCAGTTCTTC.

V and J are TRBV5-6 and TRBJ2-7; D is possibly TRBD2 (5 bases). Looked up from germline, CDR1 is SGHDT and CDR2 is YYEEEE. This CDR3 spans 14 amino acids. The V gene lost 4 bases and the J gene lost 2 bases, with 13 bases spanning the gap. DNA for the CDR3: TGTGCCAGCAGCCCGGGATTCACGGCCTACGAGCAGTACTTC. This translates into CASSPGFTAYEQYF.